The 16 T cell receptor delta chains given below trace back to one sample, sequenced in a study of gamma-delta chains in newborns, infants, children. TCRdb reapplied CATT to the reads. The sample lists about 4,800 delta-chain clones; more than 3% were seen once. Material for sequencing was blood. The receptors originated from a child who was a newborn, infant or young child, either healthy, febrile or measles-vaccinated (not recorded which).

This clone was counted between two and nine times. This is likely an artifact of a read error, given a far larger clone one base away. Other DNA sequences in this sample translate to the same CDR3. The V gene is TRDV2, the J gene TRDJ3, with 10 bases fitting TRDD3. CDR3 length equals 18 residues. The germline V gene has CDR1 GEAIGNYY and CDR2 EKD. The DNA for the CDR3 is TGTGCCTGTGACACCGGGGGATACGGGACCTGGGACACCCGGCAGATGTTTTTC. Its protein product is CACDTGGYGTWDTRQMFF.

As to this clone: The amino acid sequence in TCRdb belongs to a much larger clone and departs from this DNA's translation at residue 3, likely a sequencing read error; the sequence shown is translated from the DNA. The V gene is TRDV2, the J gene TRDJ3, with 11 nucleotides matching TRDD3. In germline, CDR1 is GEAIGNYY, CDR2 EKD. The CDR3 totals 16 residues. The CDR3 DNA reads TGTGCCCGTGACACTGGGGGATACTGGGACACCCGACAGATGTTTTTC. This encodes CARDTGGYWDTRQMFF.

This clone is medium-sized. Other nucleotide sequences from this sample produce the same CDR3. The rearrangement uses TRDV2 and TRDJ3, with 11 positions matching TRDD3. The germline V gene encodes CDR1 GEAIGNYY and CDR2 EKD. Trimming removed 3 bases from V and 0 bases from J; junction bases left unmatched: 6. This CDR3 is built from 19 residues. CDR3 DNA sequence: TGTGCCTGTGACCGACTGGGGGATAGGAGCTCCTGGGACACCCGACAGATGTTTTTC. As protein: CACDRLGDRSSWDTRQMFF.

This clone counts as medium-sized. At the DNA level, this CDR3 is encoded by other sequences in the same sample as well. The chain has TRDV2 and TRDJ3; TRDD3 aligns across 7 bases. CDR1 GEAIGNYY and CDR2 EKD come from the germline V gene. V shed 1 base, J shed 0 bases, and the junction held 8 bases outside the gene matches. There are 19 residues in the CDR3. CDR3 in DNA: TGTGCCTGTGACACTTTGCTGGGGGCGAGCTCCTGGGACACCCGACAGATGTTTTTC. The encoded protein is CACDTLLGASSWDTRQMFF.

In its sample, this clone is medium-sized. The chain recombines TRDV2 with TRDJ3; 11 bases align to TRDD3. Germline-derived CDR1 and CDR2 are GEAIGNYY and EKD. The CDR3 totals 18 residues. Trimming cost V 2 bases and J 2 bases; bases outside gene matches: 4. CDR3: CACDRLGDTPWDTRQMFF. As DNA, the CDR3 is TGTGCCTGTGACAGGCTGGGGGATACTCCCTGGGACACCCGACAGATGTTTTTC.

This clone was picked up a small number of times. A single base separates this from a much larger clone, so it may be a read error. Other nucleotide sequences from this sample produce the same CDR3. The chain joins TRDV2 to TRDJ3; 8 nucleotides line up with TRDD3. From germline, CDR1 is GEAIGNYY and CDR2 EKD. The length of the CDR3 is 18 residues. The CDR3 protein is CACDLLGAHPWDTRQMFF. The CDR3 coding sequence is TGTGCCTGTGACTTACTGGGGGCCCACCCCTGGGACACCCGGCAGATGTTTTTC.

This clone is labeled as medium-sized (0.01 to 0.1%). Other nucleotide sequences in the sample specify the same CDR3. V is TRDV2 and J is TRDJ3; TRDD3 agrees at 9 bases. Per the germline V gene, CDR1 is GEAIGNYY and CDR2 is EKD. J lost 0 bases, V lost 0 bases, and 2 bases had no gene match. The CDR3 length is 18 residues. CDR3 in DNA: TGTGCCTGTGACACCCTGGGGATACGCTCCTGGGACACCCGACAGATGTTTTTC. Translated: CACDTLGIRSWDTRQMFF.

With respect to this clone: A far larger clone is one base from this, pointing to a likely read error. This specimen includes other DNA sequences encoding the same CDR3. The gene calls are TRDV2 and TRDJ3, with D uncertain. The CDR3 totals 19 residues. Germline V lookup: CDR1 GEAIGNYY, CDR2 EKD. The ends were cut back, 0 bases at V and 1 base at J, with 15 bases in the middle. CDR3 bases: TGTGCCTGTGACACCGTGACTCCCAAGCGTTCCTGGGACACCCGACAGATGTTTTTC. Protein: CACDTVTPKRSWDTRQMFF.

Judged by abundance, this clone is large (0.1 to 1%). Other DNA sequences within the sample encode an identical CDR3. The gene calls are TRDV2 and TRDJ2; D is possibly TRDD3 (5 bases). V lost 0 bases, J lost 5 bases, and 6 bases lay in between. The CDR3 covers 13 residues. In germline, CDR1 is GEAIGNYY, CDR2 EKD. The CDR3 DNA reads as TGTGCCTGTGACACCTGGGATACAGCACAACTCTTCTTT. It encodes CACDTWDTAQLFF.

With respect to this clone: It may be a read error: a sequence one base away is much more abundant. V gene TRDV2 combines with J gene TRDJ3; D ambiguous. V was trimmed by 3 bases and J by 0 bases, leaving 23 bases between them. The CDR3 length is 21 residues. Germline V gives CDR1 GEAIGNYY, CDR2 EKD. The CDR3 protein is CACDATGHAGFPSWDTRQMFF. Here the CDR3 DNA reads TGTGCCTGTGACGCAACGGGCCATGCAGGATTTCCCTCCTGGGACACCCGACAGATGTTTTTC.

By share, this clone counts as medium-sized (0.01 to 0.1%). Other DNA sequences in the same sample also yield this CDR3. CDR3 sequence: CACDTGGYSSWDTRQMFF. The CDR3 DNA reads as TGTGCCTGTGACACTGGGGGATACTCGTCCTGGGACACCCGACAGATGTTTTTC. The V gene is TRDV2, the J gene TRDJ3, with 10 bases aligning to TRDD3. V dropped 1 base and J dropped 1; count of bases not matched to a gene: 3. The CDR3 has 18 residues. The germline CDR1 and CDR2 sequences are GEAIGNYY and EKD.

There are a few counts of this clone. A much larger clone lies one base from this, so it may be a read error. The chain joins TRDV2 to TRDJ3, with D possibly being TRDD3 (8 bases). Germline CDR1 GEAIGNYY, CDR2 EKD. CDR3 length equals 19 residues. In nucleotides, the CDR3 is TGTGCCTGTGCCTCCCTAACTGGGGGCCCTTCCTGGGACACCCGACAGGTGTTTTTC. It specifies CACASLTGGPSWDTRQVFF.

As regards this clone: The protein in TCRdb stems from a much larger clone and differs at residue 18 from this DNA's translation, likely a read error; here the protein is translated from the DNA. The rearrangement links TRDV2 to TRDJ3; 13 nucleotides line up with TRDD3. The CDR3 contains 20 residues. CDR1 is GEAIGNYY and CDR2 is EKD in the germline V gene. The CDR3: CACDVLGDTPVSWDTRQVFF. CDR3 sequence (DNA): TGTGCCTGTGACGTACTGGGGGATACGCCGGTCTCCTGGGACACCCGACAGGTGTTTTTC.

Only a few counts were recorded for this clone. The rearrangement joins TRDV2 to TRDJ3; 12 nucleotides line up with TRDD3. From germline, CDR1 is GEAIGNYY and CDR2 EKD. The CDR3 is made up of 18 amino acids. Germline trimming cut 3 bases from V and 2 bases from J; bases unmatched to any gene: 4. This CDR3 is CACDLLGDTPWDTRQMFF. CDR3 sequence (DNA): TGTGCCTGTGACCTACTGGGGGATACCCCCTGGGACACCCGACAGATGTTTTTC.

This clone is termed medium-sized. This sequence is one base from a far larger clone and is likely a read error. The J gene is TRDJ2, the V gene TRDV2; 10 bases fit TRDD3. This CDR3 has 15 residues. Looked up from germline, CDR1 is GEAIGNYY and CDR2 is EKD. The CDR3 DNA is TGTGCCTGTGACGTACTGGGGGATTTGACAGCACAACCCTTCTTT. It codes for CACDVLGDLTAQPFF.

This clone was counted only a few times. The TCRdb protein, from a much larger clone, departs from this DNA's translation at residue 12, likely by read error; the protein shown derives from the DNA. The chain joins TRDV2 to TRDJ2, with 10 bases identical to TRDD3. Germline lookup yields CDR1 GEAIGNYY and CDR2 EKD. This CDR3 comprises 14 residues. The CDR3 DNA sequence: TGTGCCTGTGACACTGGGGGATACACAGCACAACCCTTCTTT. This encodes CACDTGGYTAQPFF.